This TCR beta chain was recovered during a study of T cell clonotyping in hematopoietic cell transplantation (dated by TCRdb to the early 2020s). Context from the whole study: A total of roughly 150 blood samples were collected in the study from around 40 consecutive transplant recipients and their related donors. Patient recruitment ran from September 2015 to early 2017, and follow-up continued until late 2020 or death. Study-level results and caveats: Sample size was limited, and cells were not sorted, so CD4 and CD8 repertoire contributions could not be separated. Only a small fraction of recipient repertoires overlapped donor repertoires, with over 95% appearing de novo at the given depth. A decrease in recipient TCR diversity was observed after transplant, and a progressive increase in pathologically expanded clonotypes was seen from day 30 to day 180. Broader posttransplant TCR repertoire diversity was predicted by donor and pretransplant recipient Inverse Simpson Index values.

At the junction V is shortened by 3 bases and J by 2 bases, with 11 bases in between. Spanning cysteine to phenylalanine, the CDR3 consists of 15 amino acids. The read is trimmed to its CDR3 DNA, 45 bases read in frame from base 1. Per the germline V gene (reference sequence), LNHDA is the CDR1 and SQIVND is the CDR2. With the immunoSEQ assay, which is a bias-controlled multiplex PCR relying on V- and J-specific primers, TCR beta CDR3 regions were amplified from genomic DNA. A second PCR step added a proprietary barcode and Illumina adapter sequences to the CDR3 amplicons. CDR3 libraries were sequenced on an Illumina MiSeq instrument. As for the authors' bioinformatics: immunoSEQ Analyzer 3.0 was used for export and quality control, with R Bioconductor and Immunarch used for downstream analyses. Only productive rearrangements in the normalized downsampled data set were used to calculate repertoire metrics. Pathologically expanded clonotypes were defined as those larger than 5 templates in the normalized cohort. The Inverse Simpson Index was used to measure repertoire diversity. The non-normalized data set was used for CMV-specificity analyses so that all clonotypes could be captured. TCRdb's version of the immuneACCESS table is confined to in-frame rearrangements and falls short of the full clone set. An unresolved V gene accounts for under half of the shortfall where checked; the remainder is of unknown origin. That table supplies the V and J calls and clone size; D and trimming were determined from the DNA. The sample table records 10,000 to 14,000 clones; roughly nine tenths of these occur just once. The ten largest make up about 15% of the sample.

Concerning this clone: Its binding antigen is unknown. Base quality data are lacking; no much larger clone is found one base away.

What this sample's time point label stands for: 100 days after allo-HCT. Blood samples were obtained from recipients approximately 28 days before transplant and at days 30, 100 and 180 after transplant. Nuclei Lysis Solution was used to extract genomic DNA from fresh or cryopreserved unfractionated peripheral blood mononuclear cells. Recombination joined TRBV19 with TRBJ1-5; TRBD1 is a possible D gene, resting on 5 matching bases. The receptor comes from a female patient aged 60 or older who had an allogeneic stem cell transplant from an unrelated donor, so the T cells may come from the graft donor. Some clones in this sample may be carry-over from other donors' samples. The sequencing here drew on PBMCs, taken 100 days after allogeneic stem cell transplant. The nucleotides read TGTGCCAGTAGTATCCATGGCAGGGGCAATCAGCCCCAGCATTTT. It translates to CASSIHGRGNQPQHF. The variable domain in full, with residues beyond the CDR3 obtained from the reference TRBV19 and TRBJ1-5 genes, is DGGITQSPKYLFRKEGQNVTLSCEQNLNHDAMYWYRQDPGQGLRLIYYSQIVNDFQKGDIAEGYSVSREKKESFPLTVTSAQKNPTAFYLCASSIHGRGNQPQHFGDGTRLSIL.